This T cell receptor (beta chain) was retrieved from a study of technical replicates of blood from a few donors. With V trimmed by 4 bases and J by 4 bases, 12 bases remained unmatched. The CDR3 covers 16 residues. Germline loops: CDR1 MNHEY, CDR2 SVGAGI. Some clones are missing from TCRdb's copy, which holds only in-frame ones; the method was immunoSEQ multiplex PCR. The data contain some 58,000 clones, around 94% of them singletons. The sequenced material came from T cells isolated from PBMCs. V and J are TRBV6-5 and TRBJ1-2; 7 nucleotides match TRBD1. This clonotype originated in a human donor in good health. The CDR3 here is CASSFSSTGDVYGYTF. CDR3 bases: TGTGCCAGCAGTTTTAGCAGCACAGGGGATGTCTATGGCTACACCTTC.